The subject of this entry is one T cell receptor (beta chain). The record originates from a study of cytomegalovirus exposure and HLA in healthy donors. Repertoires were generated with immunoSEQ multiplex PCR, while TCRdb's copy carries only in-frame clones and drops some. The table lists 92,000 or so clones, roughly 96% of them singletons. CDR1 SGHRS and CDR2 YFSETQ come from the germline V gene. J gave up 4 bases and V 4 bases, and 16 bases lay outside the gene matches. The CDR3 loop spans 18 amino acids. Specimen: PBMCs. The sequence was obtained from a young man in good health and CMV-seronegative. The genes are TRBV5-1 and TRBJ1-3, with 8 bases identical to TRBD1. CDR3 amino acids: CASSLDGLYRGTGNTIYF. Here the CDR3 DNA reads TGCGCCAGCAGCCTTGACGGCCTATACAGGGGGACAGGAAACACCATATATTTT.